These 27 T cell receptor beta chains were all obtained from the same sample, sequenced in a study of CD8 T cells in Susac syndrome. An input of about 0.45 to 1 ug of RNA was subjected to reverse transcription using random hexamers. From the immunoSEQ multiplex PCR reads, TCRdb called clonotypes with MiXCR, one entry per CDR3 protein. In the table there are some 200,000 distinct CDR3 sequences, about 95% of which are singletons. Sequenced input: CD4+ T cells from PBMCs. Source of these receptors: a human donor with multiple sclerosis.

Here the CDR3 DNA reads TGCGCCAGCAGCTTGGTACGGAACGAGCAGTACTTC. It encodes CASSLVRNEQYF. The chain employs TRBV5-1 and TRBJ2-7; D ambiguous. The CDR3 sequence is 12 residues long. Germline V gene lookup returns CDR1 SGHRS and CDR2 YFSETQ. Trimming removed 0 bases from V and 5 bases from J, with 6 bases in between.

The chain has TRBV20-1 and TRBJ2-3; TRBD2 aligns across 8 bases. Trimming cost V 4 bases and J 3 bases; bases outside gene matches: 12. The V gene's germline CDR1 is DFQATT and CDR2 SNEGSKA (reference sequence). CDR3 length: 16 residues. The CDR3 spells CSATPLGGRSTDTQYF. CDR3 DNA: TGCAGTGCTACTCCGCTCGGCGGGAGGTCGACAGATACGCAGTATTTT.

This chain joins TRBV5-4 and TRBJ2-2; tentative D call: TRBD2 (5 bases). CDR1 is SGHNT and CDR2 is YYREEE in the germline V gene (reference sequence). The germline V and J ends were trimmed by 3 bases and 3 bases, with 9 bases remaining between them. The length of the CDR3 is 14 residues. CDR3 sequence: CASSSDFDTGELFF. CDR3 in DNA: TGTGCCAGCAGCTCGGACTTCGACACCGGGGAGCTGTTTTTT.

This chain uses TRBV5-1 with TRBJ2-7, with 13 bases that match TRBD2. Trimming took 4 bases from V and 4 from J; bases not matched to a gene: 8. The germline gives CDR1 SGHRS, CDR2 YFSETQ. This CDR3 has 16 residues. The CDR3 DNA follows: TGCGCCAGCAGCAACGGACTAGCGGGAGTAACGTACGAGCAGTACTTC. It translates to CASSNGLAGVTYEQYF.

The V and J genes are TRBV27 and TRBJ2-1, with 15 bases that match TRBD2. From germline, CDR1 is MNHEY and CDR2 SMNVEV (reference sequence). The CDR3 is 18 amino acids. V was clipped by 5 bases and J by 8 bases; unmatched bases: 13. This CDR3 is CASSLLGTSGGRRDEQFF. The CDR3 DNA reads as TGTGCCAGCAGTCTTCTCGGGACTAGCGGGGGGCGTAGGGATGAGCAGTTCTTC.

This clonotype was detected once. The rearrangement joins TRBV20-1 to TRBJ1-1; 11 bases fit TRBD1. Germline assignment: CDR1 DFQATT and CDR2 SNEGSKA (reference sequence). V dropped 0 bases and J dropped 5; count of bases not matched to a gene: 8. CDR3 size: 16 residues. The CDR3 sequence: CSARDQRTGGYTEAFF. In DNA, the CDR3 is TGCAGTGCTAGAGATCAACGGACAGGGGGCTATACTGAAGCTTTCTTT.

The chain couples TRBV7-9 to TRBJ2-1; maybe TRBD1 (6 bases). The CDR3 loop spans 14 amino acids. Germline loops: CDR1 SEHNR, CDR2 FQNEAQ (reference sequence). V lost 1 base to trimming and J lost 6 bases, with 10 bases between them. CDR3 bases: TGTGCCAGCAGCTTAGAGACAGGACTCAATGAGCAGTTCTTC. As protein: CASSLETGLNEQFF. Looking up the rest from reference TRBV7-9 and TRBJ2-1 gives the full variable domain: DTGVSQNPRHKITKRGQNVTFRCDPISEHNRLYWYRQTLGQGPEFLTYFQNEAQLEKSRLLSDRFSAERPKGSFSTLEIQRTEQGDSAMYLCASSLETGLNEQFFGPGTRLTVL.

The rearrangement links TRBV12-3 or TRBV12-4 to TRBJ1-2; D is perhaps TRBD1 (6 bases). This CDR3 contains 16 residues. Trimming cost V 6 bases and J 0 bases, with 17 bases left between them. The CDR3 bases are TGTGCCAGCAGCTCAACCCGGACAGCGACTAACTATGGCTACACCTTC. It yields the protein CASSSTRTATNYGYTF.

The chain combines TRBV29-1 with TRBJ2-1; weak D call: TRBD1 (6 bases). The germline gives CDR1 SQVTM, CDR2 ANQGSEA. The CDR3 loop spans 15 amino acids. Between the trimmed V and J ends, which lost 4 bases and 0 bases, there was a span of 13 bases. The CDR3 region is CSVGGLVGSYNEQFF. The CDR3 DNA is TGCAGCGTTGGGGGGCTAGTTGGCTCCTACAATGAGCAGTTCTTC.

Only one count was recorded for this clonotype. The chain has TRBV30 and TRBJ2-7; D call uncertain. Between the trimmed V and J ends, which lost 3 bases and 0 bases, there was a span of 6 bases. Germline V gives CDR1 GTSNPN, CDR2 SVGIG (reference sequence). This CDR3 comprises 12 residues. The DNA of the CDR3 is TGTGCCTGGAGAGGTAGCTCCTACGAGCAGTACTTC. This gives the protein CAWRGSSYEQYF. The full variable domain, completed using reference TRBV30 and TRBJ2-7, is SQTIHQWPATLVQPVGSPLSLECTVEGTSNPNLYWYRQAAGRGLQLLFYSVGIGQISSEVPQNLSASRPQDRQFILSSKKLLLSDSGFYLCAWRGSSYEQYFGPGTRLTVT.

The chain employs TRBV7-9 and TRBJ1-2, with D maybe TRBD1 (5 bases). This CDR3 contains 13 residues. CDR1 SEHNR and CDR2 FQNEAQ come from the germline V gene (reference sequence). V shed 3 bases and J shed 8 bases, with 13 bases lying between them. The CDR3 DNA reads TGTGCCAGCAGCTTCGGGGCTGAGGACGGCTACACCTTC. Translation gives CASSFGAEDGYTF. The whole variable domain, remainder taken from reference TRBV7-9 and TRBJ1-2, is DTGVSQNPRHKITKRGQNVTFRCDPISEHNRLYWYRQTLGQGPEFLTYFQNEAQLEKSRLLSDRFSAERPKGSFSTLEIQRTEQGDSAMYLCASSFGAEDGYTFGSGTRLTVV.

Only one count was recorded for this clonotype. This rearrangement joins TRBV12-3 or TRBV12-4 to TRBJ2-7; 11 bases line up with TRBD1. The CDR3 has 14 residues. V lost 6 bases and J lost 3; bases outside the gene matches: 4. CDR3 sequence reads: CASRSGTGGYEQYF. CDR3 in DNA: TGTGCCAGCAGATCCGGGACAGGGGGCTACGAGCAGTACTTC.

A few counts support this clonotype. This sequence joins TRBV19 and TRBJ1-5; D is uncertain. This CDR3 comprises 13 residues. Trimming pared 5 bases from V and 2 bases from J, leaving 7 bases between. Germline V gene data show CDR1 as LNHDA and CDR2 as SQIVND (reference sequence). DNA of the CDR3: TGTGCCAGTAGTCCTCAGGGCAATCAGCCCCAGCATTTT. It is translated as CASSPQGNQPQHF.

The chain couples TRBV7-2 to TRBJ2-7; D ambiguous. Germline V gives CDR1 SGHTA, CDR2 FQGNSA. The V gene lost 4 bases and the J gene lost 2 bases, with 15 bases spanning the gap. The CDR3 covers 15 residues. This chain's CDR3 is CASSSHWAGTYEQYF. The CDR3 nucleotides read TGTGCCAGCAGCTCCCATTGGGCAGGAACCTACGAGCAGTACTTC.

The rearrangement uses TRBV10-3 and TRBJ2-3; possibly TRBD2 for D (5 bases). Germline V gives CDR1 ENHRY, CDR2 SYGVKD. This CDR3 region has 16 residues. V was cut by 2 bases and J by 3 bases, with 15 bases left in between. CDR3 loop: CAISEVASRGTDTQYF. The CDR3 DNA reads as TGTGCCATCAGTGAGGTGGCTTCACGGGGTACAGATACGCAGTATTTT.

The J gene is TRBJ2-6, the V gene TRBV15; D gene uncertain. The CDR3 length is 14 residues. CDR1 is LNHNV and CDR2 is YYDKDF in the germline V gene (reference sequence). Between the trimmed V and J ends, which lost 4 bases and 4 bases, there was a span of 8 bases. CDR3 coding DNA: TGTGCCACCAGCACCCTACAGGGGGCCAACGTCCTGACTTTC. Its translation is CATSTLQGANVLTF.

The chain combines TRBV7-2 with TRBJ2-7, with 9 bases identical to TRBD2. There are 16 residues in the CDR3. Germline CDR1 and CDR2: SGHTA and FQGNSA. Trimming cost V 1 base and J 3 bases; bases outside gene matches: 7. The DNA for the CDR3 is TGTGCCAGCAGCTTAGTTGGTAGCGGGGGCCTCTACGAGCAGTACTTC. As protein: CASSLVGSGGLYEQYF.

This rearrangement joins TRBV7-9 to TRBJ2-4; maybe TRBD2 (6 bases). This CDR3 contains 15 residues. Trimming cost V 4 bases and J 3 bases, with 13 bases left between them. Germline CDR1 and CDR2: SEHNR and FQNEAQ (reference sequence). For the CDR3, the DNA is TGTGCCAGCAGCTCTACAGGAGGGGACAAAAACATTCAGTACTTC. It is translated as CASSSTGGDKNIQYF.

This clonotype was recorded only once. The gene calls are TRBV6-2 or TRBV6-3 and TRBJ2-7; 10 bases align to TRBD2. After removal of 2 bases from V and 5 bases from J, the junction contained 12 bases not matched to a gene. Germline CDR1 and CDR2: MNHEY and SVGEGT. The CDR3 spans 17 residues. DNA for the CDR3: TGTGCCAGCAGTTACGAGCGGGGTTGGACTAGCGGAAACGAGCAGTACTTC. Its protein product is CASSYERGWTSGNEQYF.

J is TRBJ2-7 and V is TRBV29-1; D possibly uses TRBD1 or TRBD2 (6 bases each). Trimming left V 1 base short and J 3 bases short, with 10 bases between. CDR3 length: 13 residues. Germline V CDR1 and CDR2: SQVTM, ANQGSEA. CDR3 protein: CSVEGTAGYEQYF. The CDR3 coding sequence is TGCAGCGTTGAAGGGACAGCGGGCTACGAGCAGTACTTC.

The rearrangement uses TRBV27 and TRBJ1-2, with TRBD1 matching 8 bases. Germline-derived CDR1 and CDR2 are MNHEY and SMNVEV (reference sequence). The CDR3 sequence is 14 residues long. Trimming took 1 base from V and 6 from J; bases not matched to a gene: 4. The CDR3 bases are TGTGCCAGCAGTTTATTGGCAGGGGGCCATGGCTACACCTTC. It encodes CASSLLAGGHGYTF.

V is TRBV20-1 and J is TRBJ1-1; D gene ambiguous. The V end lost 1 base, the J end lost 0 bases, and 9 bases lay between the germline ends. The germline V gene has CDR1 DFQATT and CDR2 SNEGSKA (reference sequence). The CDR3 sequence is 14 residues long. The CDR3 protein is CSARVGQVNTEAFF. CDR3 nucleotides: TGCAGTGCTAGAGTTGGTCAAGTGAACACTGAAGCTTTCTTT.

J is TRBJ1-1 and V is TRBV7-6; D unresolved. CDR3 length: 17 residues. Trimming pared 5 bases from V and 0 bases from J, leaving 19 bases between. Germline CDR1 and CDR2: SGHVS and FNYEAQ. As DNA, the CDR3 is TGTGCCAGCAGCCCAACCCGAACTGGACGGATGAACACTGAAGCTTTCTTT. Translated: CASSPTRTGRMNTEAFF.

This sequence joins TRBV6-6 and TRBJ1-1; the D is unclear. The CDR3 totals 14 residues. The V and J ends lost 4 bases and 1 base respectively, with 10 bases between them. From germline, CDR1 is MNHNY and CDR2 SVGAGI (reference sequence). CDR3 residues: CASSSAYTNTEAFF. Written as DNA, the CDR3 is TGTGCCAGCAGTTCCGCCTACACGAACACTGAAGCTTTCTTT.

The genes are TRBV27 and TRBJ1-5; D call uncertain. Trimming stripped 5 bases from V and 11 bases from J, with 16 bases between. The germline V gene encodes CDR1 MNHEY and CDR2 SMNVEV (reference sequence). This CDR3 region has 13 residues. In nucleotides, the CDR3 is TGTGCCAGCAGTACGCTCGGGCTAAAGGCCCAGCATTTT. It translates to CASSTLGLKAQHF.

The V gene is TRBV2, the J gene TRBJ2-5; D might be TRBD2 (6 bases). The germline V and J ends were trimmed by 5 bases and 5 bases, with 12 bases remaining between them. CDR3 length: 13 amino acids. Germline V lookup: CDR1 SNHLY, CDR2 FYNNEI. This CDR3 reads CASSPGVLETQYF. In DNA form, the CDR3 reads TGTGCCAGCAGTCCGGGAGTGCTGGAGACCCAGTACTTC.

This rearrangement joins TRBV12-3 or TRBV12-4 to TRBJ1-2; D is unclear. V lost 3 bases and J 5 bases, leaving 7 bases between the germline ends. There are 12 residues in the CDR3. The CDR3 nucleotides are TGTGCCAGCAGTTTTATGAAGTATGGCTACACCTTC. Residues: CASSFMKYGYTF.